Shown below are 2 T cell receptor beta chains from a single sample sequenced in a study of blood T cell repertoires in COVID-19. Libraries were prepared by immunoSEQ multiplex PCR; TCRdb keeps only in-frame clonotypes and omits some of them. Among about 130,000 clones, over 75% were seen once, and the ten largest hold 5% to 7.5%. The sample was peripheral blood. Receptors originate from a man aged 80 or over with active or convalescent COVID-19.

The V call is TRBV7-3, the J call TRBJ1-4; D uncertain. This CDR3 region has 15 residues. The V and J ends lost 0 bases and 6 bases respectively, with 11 bases between them. In germline, CDR1 is SGHTA, CDR2 FQGTGA. The CDR3 nucleotides are TGTGCCAGCAGCTTAACTCAGGCCGGGGATGAAAAACTGTTTTTT. Its protein product is CASSLTQAGDEKLFF.

The CDR3 nucleotides read TGTGCCAGCAGCCAAGAGGACAGGGGAGATTCACCCCTCCACTTT. As protein: CASSQEDRGDSPLHF. The chain uses TRBV3-1 (or the pseudogene TRBV3-2) and TRBJ1-6, with TRBD1 matching over 9 bases. With V trimmed by 0 bases and J by 8 bases, 2 bases remained unmatched. Looked up from germline, CDR1 is LGHDT and CDR2 is YNNKEL (reference sequence). This CDR3 region has 15 residues.